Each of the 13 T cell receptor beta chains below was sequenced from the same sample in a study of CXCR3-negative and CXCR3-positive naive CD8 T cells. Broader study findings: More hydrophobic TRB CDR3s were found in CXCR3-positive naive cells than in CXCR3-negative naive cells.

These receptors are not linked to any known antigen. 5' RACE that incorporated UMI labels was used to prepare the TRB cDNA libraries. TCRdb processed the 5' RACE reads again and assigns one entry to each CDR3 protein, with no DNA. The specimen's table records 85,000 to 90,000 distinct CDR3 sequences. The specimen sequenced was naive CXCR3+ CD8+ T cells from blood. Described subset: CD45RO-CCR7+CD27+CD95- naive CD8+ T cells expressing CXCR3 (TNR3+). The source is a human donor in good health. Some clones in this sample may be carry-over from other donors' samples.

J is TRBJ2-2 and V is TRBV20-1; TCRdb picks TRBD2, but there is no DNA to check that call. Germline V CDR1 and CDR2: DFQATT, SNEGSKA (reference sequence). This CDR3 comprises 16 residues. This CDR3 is CSARDYERENTGELFF.

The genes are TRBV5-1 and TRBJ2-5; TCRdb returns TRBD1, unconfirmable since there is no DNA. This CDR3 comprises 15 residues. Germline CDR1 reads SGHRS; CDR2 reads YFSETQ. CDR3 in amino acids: CASSLVGQGMETQYF.

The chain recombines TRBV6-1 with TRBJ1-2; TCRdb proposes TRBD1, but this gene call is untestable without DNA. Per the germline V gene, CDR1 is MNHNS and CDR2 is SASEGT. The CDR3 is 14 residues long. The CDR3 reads CASSTRGTMGGYTF.

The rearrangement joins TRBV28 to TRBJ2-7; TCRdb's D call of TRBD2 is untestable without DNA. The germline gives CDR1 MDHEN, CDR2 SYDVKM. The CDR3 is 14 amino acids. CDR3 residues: CASSFVDSAYEQYF.

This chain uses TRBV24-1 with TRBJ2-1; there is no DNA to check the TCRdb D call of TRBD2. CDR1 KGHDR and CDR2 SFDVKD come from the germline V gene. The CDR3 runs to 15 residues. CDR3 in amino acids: CATSDQAGDLNEQFF.

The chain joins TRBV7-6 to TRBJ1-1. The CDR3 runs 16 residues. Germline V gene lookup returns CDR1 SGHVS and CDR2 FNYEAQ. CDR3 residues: CASSSPAGGKNTEAFF.

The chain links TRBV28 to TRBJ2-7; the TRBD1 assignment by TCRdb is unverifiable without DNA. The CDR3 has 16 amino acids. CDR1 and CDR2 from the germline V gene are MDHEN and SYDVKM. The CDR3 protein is CASSPPQGQRLYEQYF.

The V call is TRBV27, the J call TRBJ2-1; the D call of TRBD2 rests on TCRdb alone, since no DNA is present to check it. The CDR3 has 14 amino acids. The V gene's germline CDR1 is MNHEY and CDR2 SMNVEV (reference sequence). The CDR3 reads CASSLGGQYNEQFF.

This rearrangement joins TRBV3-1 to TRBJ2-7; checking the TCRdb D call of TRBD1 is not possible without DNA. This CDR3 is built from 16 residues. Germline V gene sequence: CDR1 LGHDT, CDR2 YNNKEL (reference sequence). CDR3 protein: CASSQDPGAIDYEQYF.

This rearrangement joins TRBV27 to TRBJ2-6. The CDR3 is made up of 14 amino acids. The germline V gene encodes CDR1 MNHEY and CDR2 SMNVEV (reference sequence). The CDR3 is CASSLSAGANVLTF.

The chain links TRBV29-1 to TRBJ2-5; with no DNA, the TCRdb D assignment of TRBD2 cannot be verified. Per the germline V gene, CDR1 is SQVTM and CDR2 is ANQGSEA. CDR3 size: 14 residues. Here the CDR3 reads CSGSGTTEGETQYF.

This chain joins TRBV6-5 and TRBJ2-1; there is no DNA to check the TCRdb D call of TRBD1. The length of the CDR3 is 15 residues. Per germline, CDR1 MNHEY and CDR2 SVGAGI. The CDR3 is CASSPSPGRYNEQFF.

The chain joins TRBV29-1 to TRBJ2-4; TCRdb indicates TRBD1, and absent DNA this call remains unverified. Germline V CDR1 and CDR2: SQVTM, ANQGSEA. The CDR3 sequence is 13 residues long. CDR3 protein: CSVEAGDKNIQYF.